This TCR beta chain was sequenced in a study of cytomegalovirus exposure and HLA in healthy donors. The study, taken as a whole, reports: The majority of TCR sequences were rare, yet some public TCRs appeared in many donors. In presence/absence analyses, roughly uniform sequencing depth across donors was assumed. Later work associated more than 15,000 TCR beta sequences with HLA alleles at 0.05 false discovery rate.

PCR employed 60 Vbeta and 13 Jbeta primers. Produced via immunoSEQ multiplex PCR; TCRdb's table is partial and in-frame only. The sample lists 100,000 or so clones, roughly 12% seen once, with roughly a sixth in the top ten. The table lists this clone with a few counts. Its antigen is as yet unknown. Germline lookup yields CDR1 MNHEY and CDR2 SMNVEV (reference sequence). CDR3 length: 14 residues. V lost 5 bases and J lost 5; bases outside the gene matches: 5. The study sampled nominally healthy donors, though unrecorded immune exposures were likely. The V call is TRBV27, the J call TRBJ2-2; 7 bases align to TRBD1. The source material was PBMCs. This clonotype was obtained from a man aged 40-49 years in good health and CMV-seropositive. CDR3 amino acids: CASSPSTGTGELFF. In DNA, the CDR3 is TGTGCCAGCAGTCCCTCGACAGGGACCGGGGAGCTGTTTTTT.